This T cell receptor (beta chain) originates from a study of neurological immune-mediated disorders. About the study: Of around 35 multiple sclerosis patients, roughly 30 were relapsing-remitting and 3 secondary progressive.

The study, taken as a whole, reports: None of the CDR3 amino acid sequences in expanded clones turned up in more than one subject, which points to private repertoires in all groups.

Via MiXCR, TCRdb re-called the 5' RACE reads, giving one row per CDR3 protein. This sample has roughly 10,000 distinct CDR3 sequences, with 20% to 25% found just once. By share, this clonotype ranks as medium-sized. Antigen: not known. The CDR3 is made up of 14 amino acids. Germline trimming cut 6 bases from V and 3 bases from J; bases unmatched to any gene: 5. The material sequenced was CD8+ T cells from blood. The chain is built from TRBV12-3 or TRBV12-4 and TRBJ2-7; 10 bases match TRBD2. This TCR derives from a woman aged 40 to 50 with multiple sclerosis. The CDR3 region has the DNA TGTGCCAGCAGCCTCACTAGCGGGGACTACGAGCAGTACTTC. Translation: CASSLTSGDYEQYF.